These 28 T cell receptor beta chains were all obtained from the same sample, sequenced in a study of blood T cell repertoires in COVID-19. Profiled with immunoSEQ multiplex PCR; TCRdb holds only in-frame clones, not every one. The sample consists of roughly 220,000 clones, 82% of them appearing once. The sample comprised peripheral blood. The source is a woman older than 75 with COVID-19, enrolled during active disease.

The chain is built from TRBV28 and TRBJ1-3, with TRBD1 as a possible D gene (5 bases). Germline assignment: CDR1 MDHEN and CDR2 SYDVKM. CDR3 length: 13 residues. V was cut by 1 base and J by 8 bases, with 9 bases left in between. The CDR3 sequence: CASSLSGLDTIYF. CDR3 DNA sequence: TGTGCCAGCAGTTTATCAGGGCTTGACACCATATATTTT.

This clone was observed a few times. The V call is TRBV7-5, the J call TRBJ2-1; the DNA was not compared with TRBD2, the D call given in the table. TRBV7-5 is flagged as a pseudogene. This CDR3 has 11 residues. This CDR3 reads CARSFRNEQFF. The CDR3 coding sequence is TGTGCCAGAAGCTTTAGAAATGAGCAGTTCTTC.

The rearrangement links TRBV6-5 to TRBJ2-2; TRBD1 matches at 8 bases. The CDR3 contains 13 residues. The trim removed 6 bases at V and 7 bases at J, leaving 4 bases unmatched. Germline V gives CDR1 MNHEY, CDR2 SVGAGI. In nucleotides, the CDR3 is TGTGCCAGCAGGGTTACAGGGGGCGGGGAGCTGTTTTTT. Residues: CASRVTGGGELFF.

The CDR3, as DNA: TGTGCCAGCAGTTTGAGTGGACAGCTAAGGGGAAATTCACCCCTCCACTTT. This codes for CASSLSGQLRGNSPLHF. V gene TRBV28 combines with J gene TRBJ1-6; TRBD1 might be the D (6 bases). CDR3 length: 17 amino acids. Germline CDR1 reads MDHEN; CDR2 reads SYDVKM. Trimming took off 3 bases at V and 7 bases at J, with 19 bases between the two ends.

The chain uses TRBV24-1 and TRBJ1-1; D is unresolved. Trimming took off 5 bases at V and 5 bases at J, with 11 bases between the two ends. The length of the CDR3 is 13 residues. CDR1 and CDR2 (germline): KGHDR, SFDVKD. CDR3 nucleotide sequence: TGTGCCACCAGTGCTCCTGAGGCTACTGAAGCTTTCTTT. This translates into CATSAPEATEAFF.

The V call is TRBV28, the J call TRBJ1-1; 8 nucleotides agree with TRBD1. Germline-derived CDR1 and CDR2 are MDHEN and SYDVKM. CDR3 length: 16 amino acids. Germline trimming cut 5 bases from V and 1 base from J; bases unmatched to any gene: 9. Here the CDR3 reads CASSPRTGTGNTEAFF. The CDR3 DNA sequence: TGTGCCAGCAGTCCCCGTACCGGGACAGGGAACACTGAAGCTTTCTTT. Based on the CDR3 plus reference TRBV28 and TRBJ1-1, the full variable domain is DVKVTQSSRYLVKRTGEKVFLECVQDMDHENMFWYRQDPGLGLRLIYFSYDVKMKEKGDIPEGYSVSREKKERFSLILESASTNQTSMYLCASSPRTGTGNTEAFFGQGTRLTVV.

This clone appeared a single time. This sequence joins TRBV5-8 and TRBJ2-5; weak D call: TRBD1 (6 bases). V lost 0 bases and J 1 base, leaving 13 bases between the germline ends. CDR3 length equals 16 residues. The germline V gene encodes CDR1 SGHTS and CDR2 YDEGEE. CDR3 coding DNA: TGTGCCAGCAGCTTGGGTGACAGGAACCTCCAAGAGACCCAGTACTTC. Its protein is CASSLGDRNLQETQYF. Drawing the rest from reference TRBV5-8 and TRBJ2-5, the complete variable domain is EAGVTQSPTHLIKTRGQQATLRCSPISGHTSVYWYQQALGLGLQFLLWYDEGEERNRGNFPPRFSGRQFPNYSSELNVNALELEDSALYLCASSLGDRNLQETQYFGPGTRLLVL.

The chain uses TRBV19 and TRBJ1-1; D uncertain. The V gene's germline CDR1 is LNHDA and CDR2 SQIVND (reference sequence). V lost 10 bases to trimming and J lost 5 bases, with 23 bases between them. The CDR3 has 15 residues. DNA of the CDR3: TGTGCCACCGGCGGGGAAATAGGAAGAAAAACTGAAGCTTTCTTT. The encoded protein is CATGGEIGRKTEAFF.

This clone appeared a single time. The chain has TRBV4-1 and TRBJ1-4; D is possibly TRBD1 (5 bases). Germline V CDR1 and CDR2: MGHRA, YSYEKL. The CDR3 length is 17 residues. V lost 6 bases and J lost 0, with 17 bases in between. The CDR3 DNA reads TGCGCCAGCAGTCGGTTGGGGCAGGCTGCAACTAATGAAAAACTGTTTTTT. It encodes CASSRLGQAATNEKLFF.

In DNA form, the CDR3 reads TGTGCCAGCAGTACCCGGGACAGCATTTATGGCTACACCTTC. Translation: CASSTRDSIYGYTF. The chain combines TRBV28 with TRBJ1-2; TRBD1 matches at 7 bases. Germline V CDR1 and CDR2: MDHEN, SYDVKM. This CDR3 comprises 14 residues. J lost 5 bases, V lost 5 bases, and 8 bases had no gene match.

The rearrangement links TRBV18 to TRBJ1-2; a weak D match, TRBD1 (6 bases). The CDR3 totals 14 residues. Germline loops: CDR1 KGHSH, CDR2 LQKENI. V was pared by 0 bases and J by 8 bases, with 13 bases between. The CDR3 sequence is CASSPPDRLEGYTF. In DNA, the CDR3 is TGTGCCAGCTCACCACCAGACAGGTTGGAGGGCTACACCTTC.

This clone was counted only a few times. The rearrangement uses TRBV2 and TRBJ2-7; TRBD1 aligns across 8 bases. Trimming at V came to 6 bases and at J to 6 bases, leaving 7 bases not matched to a gene. The CDR3 is 13 amino acids. Germline V gene lookup returns CDR1 SNHLY and CDR2 FYNNEI. The CDR3 region is CASRRQGTGEQYF. The DNA of the CDR3 is TGTGCCAGCAGGCGACAGGGGACAGGCGAGCAGTACTTC.

This sequence joins TRBV19 and TRBJ1-1, with D possibly matching TRBD1 (5 bases). Per the germline V gene, CDR1 is LNHDA and CDR2 is SQIVND (reference sequence). The CDR3 contains 15 residues. The V and J ends lost 6 bases and 5 bases respectively, with 19 bases between them. As DNA, the CDR3 is TGTGCCAGTAGGGGTGGGTTTTACGGGGGGACTGAAGCTTTCTTT. The encoded protein is CASRGGFYGGTEAFF.

The rearrangement uses TRBV18 and TRBJ2-7; the D gene is possibly TRBD2 (5 bases). The CDR3 consists of 13 residues. The V gene's germline CDR1 is KGHSH and CDR2 LQKENI. V lost 3 bases, J lost 4 bases, and 10 bases lay in between. Here the CDR3 DNA reads TGTGCCAGCTCACCTAAGAGGGAATACGAGCAGTACTTC. It codes for CASSPKREYEQYF.

This chain uses TRBV5-8 with TRBJ1-3, with unresolved D. CDR1 and CDR2 from the germline V gene are SGHTS and YDEGEE. The V end was cut by 6 bases, the J end by 0 bases, with 10 bases between. This CDR3 is 14 amino acids long. The DNA of the CDR3 is TGTGCCAGCAAACGGTGGAGCTCTGGAAACACCATATATTTT. This gives the protein CASKRWSSGNTIYF.

The V and J genes are TRBV9 and TRBJ2-2; weak D call: TRBD1 (6 bases). The germline gives CDR1 SGDLS, CDR2 YYNGEE. V was cut by 0 bases and J by 4 bases, with 7 bases left in between. CDR3 size: 14 residues. The CDR3 here is CASSVAGATGELFF. In DNA form, the CDR3 reads TGTGCCAGCAGCGTAGCAGGGGCCACCGGGGAGCTGTTTTTT.

The V gene is TRBV19, the J gene TRBJ2-1; D might be TRBD2 (5 bases). From germline, CDR1 is LNHDA and CDR2 SQIVND (reference sequence). The CDR3 has 15 residues. V lost 2 bases, J lost 2 bases, and 10 bases lay in between. This CDR3 reads CASSIRELAYNEQFF. CDR3 bases: TGTGCCAGTAGTATAAGGGAGCTAGCCTACAATGAGCAGTTCTTC. The full variable domain, in which reference TRBV19 and TRBJ2-1 provide the parts outside the CDR3, is DGGITQSPKYLFRKEGQNVTLSCEQNLNHDAMYWYRQDPGQGLRLIYYSQIVNDFQKGDIAEGYSVSREKKESFPLTVTSAQKNPTAFYLCASSIRELAYNEQFFGPGTRLTVL.

The chain links TRBV5-1 to TRBJ2-7, with 7 nucleotides matching TRBD2. J lost 2 bases, V lost 4 bases, and 6 bases had no gene match. CDR1 is SGHRS and CDR2 is YFSETQ in the germline V gene. The CDR3 totals 14 residues. The CDR3, as DNA: TGCGCCAGCAGCCTCCGACTAGCTGCCTACGAGCAGTACTTC. It specifies CASSLRLAAYEQYF.

V and J are TRBV30 and TRBJ1-1; D not certain. Trimming removed 0 bases from V and 1 base from J, with 6 bases in between. There are 13 residues in the CDR3. Germline CDR1 and CDR2: GTSNPN and SVGIG (reference sequence). DNA for the CDR3: TGTGCCTGGAGTGTACGAGGGAACACTGAAGCTTTCTTT. It codes for CAWSVRGNTEAFF. The whole variable domain, filled in from reference TRBV30 and TRBJ1-1, reads SQTIHQWPATLVQPVGSPLSLECTVEGTSNPNLYWYRQAAGRGLQLLFYSVGIGQISSEVPQNLSASRPQDRQFILSSKKLLLSDSGFYLCAWSVRGNTEAFFGQGTRLTVV.

In nucleotides, the CDR3 is TGCGCCAGCAGCTTCCCGACAGGGAAGGGTCTGAACACTGAAGCTTTCTTT. This translates into CASSFPTGKGLNTEAFF. The chain carries TRBV5-1 and TRBJ1-1, with 7 bases identical to TRBD1. V gave up 2 bases and J gave up 0 bases; unmatched junction bases: 10. Germline V gene lookup returns CDR1 SGHRS and CDR2 YFSETQ. This CDR3 has 17 amino acids.

The chain links TRBV7-9 to TRBJ1-1, with 8 bases that match TRBD1. The germline gives CDR1 SEHNR, CDR2 FQNEAQ (reference sequence). The CDR3 runs to 16 residues. V shed 2 bases and J 0 bases; nucleotides not matched to a gene: 5. DNA of the CDR3: TGTGCCAGCAGCTTACCCCCGGGACAGGTGAACACTGAAGCTTTCTTT. It is translated as CASSLPPGQVNTEAFF.

The chain employs TRBV7-2 and TRBJ2-7; TRBD2 matches 13 bases. Germline-derived CDR1 and CDR2 are SGHTA and FQGNSA. The CDR3 is 16 amino acids. Trimming took 0 bases from V and 1 from J; bases not matched to a gene: 0. The CDR3 spells CASSLAGLAGSYEQYF. The CDR3 nucleotides are TGTGCCAGCAGCTTAGCGGGACTAGCGGGATCCTACGAGCAGTACTTC.

The chain has TRBV10-1 and TRBJ2-2; TRBD2 aligns across 8 bases. V trimming: 8 bases; J trimming: 3 bases; junction bases outside the gene matches: 5. This CDR3 region has 14 residues. Germline assignment: CDR1 WNHNN and CDR2 SYGVQD (reference sequence). Here the CDR3 reads CASLTSGHTGELFF. Here the CDR3 DNA reads TGCGCCAGCCTCACTAGCGGCCACACCGGGGAGCTGTTTTTT.

This chain uses TRBV4-1 with TRBJ1-2, with TRBD1 as a possible D gene (5 bases). V shed 2 bases and J shed 7 bases, with 14 bases lying between them. The V gene's germline CDR1 is MGHRA and CDR2 YSYEKL. This CDR3 comprises 14 residues. CDR3 residues: CASSQLGTGRGYTF. The DNA of the CDR3 is TGCGCCAGCAGCCAACTAGGCACAGGACGTGGCTACACCTTC.

A remark on this clone: The identical CDR3 is also encoded by other nucleotide sequences in the sample. The gene calls are TRBV9 and TRBJ2-3, with 7 bases that match TRBD2. The CDR3 runs 16 residues. Trimming cost V 0 bases and J 1 base; bases outside gene matches: 5. The germline gives CDR1 SGDLS, CDR2 YYNGEE. The CDR3 DNA sequence: TGTGCCAGCAGCGTAGGGGAGGGACGAGGCACAGATACGCAGTATTTT. This encodes CASSVGEGRGTDTQYF.

The V call is TRBV27, the J call TRBJ1-6, with 8 bases matching TRBD1. Germline V gives CDR1 MNHEY, CDR2 SMNVEV (reference sequence). Germline trimming cut 6 bases from V and 7 bases from J; bases unmatched to any gene: 8. CDR3 size: 15 residues. CDR3 nucleotides: TGTGCCAGCAGACAGGACAGGGTAAAGAATTCACCCCTCCACTTT. As protein: CASRQDRVKNSPLHF.

The V call is TRBV4-3, the J call TRBJ1-2, with D unclear. CDR3 length equals 16 residues. Germline CDR1 is LGHNA and CDR2 is YSLEER. The V end lost 1 base, the J end lost 8 bases, and 20 bases lay between the germline ends. The DNA for the CDR3 is TGCGCCAGCAGCCAAGCTCCCGCTGTAACTAGTGAGGGCTACACCTTC. Translation: CASSQAPAVTSEGYTF.

The rearrangement joins TRBV5-1 to TRBJ1-6, with no clear D. The CDR3 spans 14 residues. Germline V CDR1 and CDR2: SGHRS, YFSETQ. Trimming cost V 4 bases and J 9 bases, with 14 bases left between them. Written as DNA, the CDR3 is TGCGCCAGCAGCCTAGGCGGAGATGGTTCACCCCTCCACTTT. It is translated as CASSLGGDGSPLHF. Together with reference TRBV5-1 and TRBJ1-6, the CDR3 gives the full variable domain: KAGVTQTPRYLIKTRGQQVTLSCSPISGHRSVSWYQQTPGQGLQFLFEYFSETQRNKGNFPGRFSGRQFSNSRSEMNVSTLELGDSALYLCASSLGGDGSPLHFGNGTRLTVT.